The clone carrying this TCR beta chain showed up just a few times. Antigen: not known. The sample belongs to a study of cytomegalovirus exposure and HLA in healthy donors. Points from the study as a whole: TCR beta V- and J-gene trimming, according to a later analysis, was linked to a missense DCLRE1C variant.

In germline, CDR1 is MNHEY, CDR2 SVGAGI. V dropped 5 bases and J dropped 5 bases, with 9 bases sitting between them. The CDR3 has 13 amino acids. Primers: 60 Vbeta forward and 13 Jbeta reverse. Measured with immunoSEQ multiplex PCR; TCRdb has only the in-frame clones, and not every one. This table holds roughly 120,000 clones, around a tenth found once. V and J are TRBV6-5 and TRBJ1-4; D unresolved. The material sequenced was PBMCs. This receptor was taken from a man in his thirties or forties in good health and CMV-seronegative. The CDR3 protein is CASSGGGNEKLFF. CDR3 coding DNA: TGTGCCAGCAGTGGAGGTGGGAATGAAAAACTGTTTTTT.